Listed here is a single TCR beta chain. PCR primers comprised 60 Vbeta and 13 Jbeta primers. The method was immunoSEQ multiplex PCR; TCRdb's version includes in-frame clones alone and lacks a portion of them. The sample shows under 300,000 clones, around 86% of them seen only once. Losses at the gene ends were 6 bases for V and 1 base for J; bases not matched to a gene: 5. Germline CDR1 is MDHEN and CDR2 is SYDVKM. This CDR3 comprises 15 residues. The data are from a study of cytomegalovirus exposure and HLA in healthy donors. The receptor's source is a middle-aged man in good health and CMV-seropositive. Source material: PBMCs. The chain has TRBV28 and TRBJ1-1; 10 bases agree with TRBD1. This CDR3 reads CASRLGQGGNTEAFF. DNA for the CDR3: TGTGCCAGCAGGCTTGGACAGGGGGGGAACACTGAAGCTTTCTTT.